The 3 T cell receptor beta chains below all came from one sample that was sequenced in a study of T cell responses to AZD1222 COVID-19 vaccine. TCRdb keeps only in-frame clones here, not all; method: immunoSEQ multiplex PCR. The sample has 140,000 to 150,000 clones, approximately 90% seen once. The input for sequencing was peripheral blood, taken on day 0 of MenACWY control vaccination. These receptors originate from an adult in good health.

The chain employs TRBV4-1 and TRBJ1-2, with 11 positions matching TRBD1. V was clipped by 5 bases and J by 4 bases; unmatched bases: 6. The germline V gene has CDR1 MGHRA and CDR2 YSYEKL. The length of the CDR3 is 15 residues. The CDR3 region has the DNA TGCGCCAGCAGCTCGGACAGGGGGCGAGGCTATGGCTACACCTTC. It yields the protein CASSSDRGRGYGYTF.

This chain joins TRBV7-9 and TRBJ1-4; the D is unclear. Germline CDR1 and CDR2: SEHNR and FQNEAQ (reference sequence). The CDR3 has 16 amino acids. Between the trimmed V and J ends, which lost 0 bases and 4 bases, there was a span of 12 bases. The CDR3 spells CASSLASRGINEKLFF. CDR3 coding DNA: TGTGCCAGCAGCTTAGCGTCCAGAGGCATTAATGAAAAACTGTTTTTT.

This rearrangement joins TRBV19 to TRBJ2-2; D perhaps matches TRBD1 (5 bases). Looked up from germline, CDR1 is LNHDA and CDR2 is SQIVND (reference sequence). V was cut by 4 bases and J by 6 bases, with 12 bases left in between. This CDR3 is 14 amino acids long. The CDR3 here is CASSRQIWSGELFF. CDR3 nucleotide sequence: TGTGCCAGTAGTAGACAGATTTGGTCCGGGGAGCTGTTTTTT.